This T cell receptor beta chain was identified in a study of identical twins. The CDR3 sequence is 16 residues long. The germline V gene has CDR1 MDHEN and CDR2 SYDVKM. Trimming removed 6 bases at V and 1 base at J, with 19 bases between. This clonotype was counted between two and nine times. What it binds is not known. Study findings and constraints: Whereas memory repertoires showed no such difference, abundant cord blood beta clonotypes carried fewer insertions. When twins shared out-of-frame alpha sequences, those sequences had excess low generation probability. Part of the zero-insertion signal could reflect confounding by invariant MAIT and iNKT cells. Twins' surplus sharing was weaker for beta out-of-frame sequences.

TCRdb re-analysed the 5' RACE reads in MiXCR, keeping a single row per CDR3 protein. Of 1.5 million to 2 million distinct CDR3 sequences listed, around a third are singletons. The chain links TRBV28 to TRBJ2-7; maybe TRBD1 (5 bases). Sequencing input: cord blood. This TCR was recovered from a newborn girl in good health. The CDR3 DNA reads TGTGCCAGCAGCTACCTCGACAGCACGAATTCCTACGAGCAGTACTTC. Amino acid sequence: CASSYLDSTNSYEQYF.